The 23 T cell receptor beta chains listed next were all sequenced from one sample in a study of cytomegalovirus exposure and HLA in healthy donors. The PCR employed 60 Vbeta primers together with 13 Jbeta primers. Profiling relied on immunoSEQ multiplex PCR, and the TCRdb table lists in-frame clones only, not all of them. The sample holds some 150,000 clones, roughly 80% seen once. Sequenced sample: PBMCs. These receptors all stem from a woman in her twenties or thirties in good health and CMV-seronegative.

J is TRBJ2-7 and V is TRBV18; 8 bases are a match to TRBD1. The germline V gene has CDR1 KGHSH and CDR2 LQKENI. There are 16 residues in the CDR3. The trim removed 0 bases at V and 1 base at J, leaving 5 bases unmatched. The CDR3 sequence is CASSPPTGDGSYEQYF. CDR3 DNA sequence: TGTGCCAGCTCACCACCGACAGGGGATGGGTCCTACGAGCAGTACTTC.

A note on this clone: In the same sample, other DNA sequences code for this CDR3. The DNA of the CDR3 is TGTGCCAGCAGTTTGTCCTTAACCGGGGAGCTGTTTTTT. This codes for CASSLSLTGELFF. The chain uses TRBV27 and TRBJ2-2; D is uncertain. Trimming pared 3 bases from V and 5 bases from J, leaving 7 bases between. The CDR3 runs to 13 residues. Germline CDR1 is MNHEY and CDR2 is SMNVEV (reference sequence).

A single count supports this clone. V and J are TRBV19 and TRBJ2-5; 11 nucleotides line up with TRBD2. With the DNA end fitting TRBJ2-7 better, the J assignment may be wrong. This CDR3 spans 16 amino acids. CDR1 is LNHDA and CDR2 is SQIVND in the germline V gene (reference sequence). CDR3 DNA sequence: TGTGCCAGTGCCCGACAGGGGGGACTAGCGGTCTACGAGCAGTACTTC. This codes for CASARQGGLAVYEQYF.

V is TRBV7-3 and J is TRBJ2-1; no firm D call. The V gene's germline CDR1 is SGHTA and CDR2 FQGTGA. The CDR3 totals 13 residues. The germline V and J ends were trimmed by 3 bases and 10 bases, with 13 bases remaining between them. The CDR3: CASSFGVLREQFF. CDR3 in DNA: TGTGCCAGCAGCTTCGGTGTTCTCCGCGAGCAGTTCTTC. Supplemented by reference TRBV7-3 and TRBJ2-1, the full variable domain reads GAGVSQTPSNKVTEKGKYVELRCDPISGHTALYWYRQSLGQGPEFLIYFQGTGAADDSGLPNDRFFAVRPEGSVSTLKIQRTERGDSAVYLCASSFGVLREQFFGPGTRLTVL.

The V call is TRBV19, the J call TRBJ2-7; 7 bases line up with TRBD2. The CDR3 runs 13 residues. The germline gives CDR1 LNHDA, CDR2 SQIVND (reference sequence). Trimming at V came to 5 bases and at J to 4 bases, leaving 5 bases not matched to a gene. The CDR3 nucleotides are TGTGCCAGTAGTTGGGGGGAGGGATACGAGCAGTACTTC. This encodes CASSWGEGYEQYF.

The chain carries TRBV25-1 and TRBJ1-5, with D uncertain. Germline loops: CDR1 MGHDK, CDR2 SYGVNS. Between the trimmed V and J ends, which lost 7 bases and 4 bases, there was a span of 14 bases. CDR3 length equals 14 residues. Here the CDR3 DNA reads TGTGCCAGCACCGCTGGAGGGTGGAATCAGCCCCAGCATTTT. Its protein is CASTAGGWNQPQHF.

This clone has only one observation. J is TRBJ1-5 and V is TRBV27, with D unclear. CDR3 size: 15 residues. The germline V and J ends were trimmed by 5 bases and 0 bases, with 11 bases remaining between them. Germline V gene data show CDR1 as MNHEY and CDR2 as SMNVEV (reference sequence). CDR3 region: CASSVVRHSNQPQHF. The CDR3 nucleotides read TGTGCCAGCAGTGTGGTCAGACATAGCAATCAGCCCCAGCATTTT.

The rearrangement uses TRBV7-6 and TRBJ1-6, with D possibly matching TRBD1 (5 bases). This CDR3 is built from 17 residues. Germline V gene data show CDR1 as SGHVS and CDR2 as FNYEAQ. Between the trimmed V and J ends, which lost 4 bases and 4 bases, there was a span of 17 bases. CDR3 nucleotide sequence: TGTGCCAGCAGCTGGGGTCCTCGACAGTTATATAATTCACCCCTCCACTTT. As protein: CASSWGPRQLYNSPLHF. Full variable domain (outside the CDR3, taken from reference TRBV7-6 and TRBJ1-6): GAGVSQSPRYKVTKRGQDVALRCDPISGHVSLYWYRQALGQGPEFLTYFNYEAQQDKSGLPNDRFSAERPEGSISTLTIQRTEQRDSAMYRCASSWGPRQLYNSPLHFGNGTRLTVT.

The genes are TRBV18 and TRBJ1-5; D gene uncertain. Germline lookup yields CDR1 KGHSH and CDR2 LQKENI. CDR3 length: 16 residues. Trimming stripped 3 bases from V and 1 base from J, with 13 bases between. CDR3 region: CASSPELGRSNQPQHF. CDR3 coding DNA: TGTGCCAGCTCACCCGAGTTAGGGAGAAGCAATCAGCCCCAGCATTTT.

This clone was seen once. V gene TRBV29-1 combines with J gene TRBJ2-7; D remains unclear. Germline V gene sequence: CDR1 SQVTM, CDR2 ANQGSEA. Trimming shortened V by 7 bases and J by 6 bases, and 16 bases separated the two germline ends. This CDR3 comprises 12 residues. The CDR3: CSARVESPEQYF. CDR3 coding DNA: TGCAGCGCCCGTGTAGAAAGCCCCGAGCAGTACTTC.

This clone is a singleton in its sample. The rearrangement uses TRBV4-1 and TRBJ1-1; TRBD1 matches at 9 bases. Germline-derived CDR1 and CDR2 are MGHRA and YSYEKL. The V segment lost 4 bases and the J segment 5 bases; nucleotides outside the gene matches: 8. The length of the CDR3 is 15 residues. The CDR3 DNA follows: TGCGCCAGCAGCCGACTGACAGGGGGTCAGACTGAAGCTTTCTTT. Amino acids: CASSRLTGGQTEAFF.

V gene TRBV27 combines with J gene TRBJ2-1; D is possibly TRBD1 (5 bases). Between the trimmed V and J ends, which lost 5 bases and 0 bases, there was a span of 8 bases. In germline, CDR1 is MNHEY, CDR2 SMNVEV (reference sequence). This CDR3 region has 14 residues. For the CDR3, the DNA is TGTGCCAGCAGTAGGGGCAGCTCCTACAATGAGCAGTTCTTC. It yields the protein CASSRGSSYNEQFF.

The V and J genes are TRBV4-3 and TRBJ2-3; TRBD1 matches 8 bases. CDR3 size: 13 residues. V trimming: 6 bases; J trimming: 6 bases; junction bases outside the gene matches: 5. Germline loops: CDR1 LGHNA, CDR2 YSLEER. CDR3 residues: CASSRRTGDTQYF. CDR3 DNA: TGCGCCAGCAGTAGGCGGACAGGGGATACGCAGTATTTT.

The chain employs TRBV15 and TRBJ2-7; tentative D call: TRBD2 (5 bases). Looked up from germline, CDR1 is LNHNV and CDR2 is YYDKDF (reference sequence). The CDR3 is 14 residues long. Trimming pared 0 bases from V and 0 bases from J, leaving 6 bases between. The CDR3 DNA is TGTGCCACCAGCAGAGATCTAGCCTCCTACGAGCAGTACTTC. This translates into CATSRDLASYEQYF.

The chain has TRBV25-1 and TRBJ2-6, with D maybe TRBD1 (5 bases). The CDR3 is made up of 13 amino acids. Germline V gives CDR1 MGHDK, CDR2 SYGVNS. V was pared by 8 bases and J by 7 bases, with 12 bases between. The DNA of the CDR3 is TGTGCCAGCGGCAACCAGGGAGCCAACGTCCTGACTTTC. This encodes CASGNQGANVLTF.

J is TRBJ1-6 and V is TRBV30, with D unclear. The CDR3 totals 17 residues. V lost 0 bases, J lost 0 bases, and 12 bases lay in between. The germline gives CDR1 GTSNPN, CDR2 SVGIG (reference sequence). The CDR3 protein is CAWSVTYLSSYNSPLHF. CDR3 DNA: TGTGCCTGGAGTGTGACATATTTGAGCTCCTATAATTCACCCCTCCACTTT.

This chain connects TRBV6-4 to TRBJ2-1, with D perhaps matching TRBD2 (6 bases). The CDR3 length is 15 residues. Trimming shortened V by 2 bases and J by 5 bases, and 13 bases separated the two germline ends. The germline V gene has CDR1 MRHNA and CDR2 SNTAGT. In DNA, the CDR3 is TGTGCCAGCAGTGACAGGGGCGGGGTCAACAATGAGCAGTTCTTC. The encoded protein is CASSDRGGVNNEQFF.

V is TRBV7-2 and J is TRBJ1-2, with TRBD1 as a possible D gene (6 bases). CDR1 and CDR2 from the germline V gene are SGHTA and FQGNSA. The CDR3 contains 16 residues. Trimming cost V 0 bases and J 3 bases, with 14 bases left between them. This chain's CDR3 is CASSLAGHREHYGYTF. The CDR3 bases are TGTGCCAGCAGCTTAGCGGGACACCGCGAACACTATGGCTACACCTTC.

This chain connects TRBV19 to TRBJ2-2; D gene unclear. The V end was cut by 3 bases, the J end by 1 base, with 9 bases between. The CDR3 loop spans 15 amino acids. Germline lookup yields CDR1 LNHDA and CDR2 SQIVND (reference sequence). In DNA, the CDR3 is TGTGCCAGTAGTATGCCGATTAGGAACACCGGGGAGCTGTTTTTT. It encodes CASSMPIRNTGELFF.

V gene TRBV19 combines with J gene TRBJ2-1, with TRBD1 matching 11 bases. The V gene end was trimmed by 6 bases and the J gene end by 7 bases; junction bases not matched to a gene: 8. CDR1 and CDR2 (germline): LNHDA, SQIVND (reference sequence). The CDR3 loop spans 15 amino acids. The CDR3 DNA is TGTGCCAGTAGCGCCCGGGACAGGGGGATAAATGAGCAGTTCTTC. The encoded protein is CASSARDRGINEQFF.

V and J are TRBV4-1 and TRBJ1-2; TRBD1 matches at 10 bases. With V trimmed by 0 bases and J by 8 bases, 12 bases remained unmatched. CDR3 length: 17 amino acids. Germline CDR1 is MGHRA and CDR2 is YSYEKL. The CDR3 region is CASSQDEGTGAAEGYTF. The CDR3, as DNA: TGCGCCAGCAGCCAAGATGAGGGGACAGGGGCAGCGGAAGGCTACACCTTC.

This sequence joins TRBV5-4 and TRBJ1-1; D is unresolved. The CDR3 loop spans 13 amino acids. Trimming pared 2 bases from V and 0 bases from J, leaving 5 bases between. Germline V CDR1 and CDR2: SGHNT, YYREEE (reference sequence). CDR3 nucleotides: TGTGCCAGCAGCTTAGCACTGAACACTGAAGCTTTCTTT. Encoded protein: CASSLALNTEAFF.

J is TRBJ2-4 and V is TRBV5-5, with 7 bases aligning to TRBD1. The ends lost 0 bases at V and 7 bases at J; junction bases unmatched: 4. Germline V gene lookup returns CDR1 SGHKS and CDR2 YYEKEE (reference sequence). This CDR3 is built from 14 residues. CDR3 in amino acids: CASSLDRGSNIQYF. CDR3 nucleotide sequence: TGTGCCAGCAGCTTGGACAGGGGATCGAACATTCAGTACTTC.